A single sample is the source of the 30 T cell receptor beta chains below, sequenced in a study of blood T cell repertoires in COVID-19. Repertoires were generated with immunoSEQ multiplex PCR, while TCRdb's copy carries only in-frame clones and drops some. The data show around 200,000 clones, around 91% seen once. The sample was PBMCs or T cells enriched from blood (not recorded which). All receptors come from a woman under 30 who had recovered from COVID-19.

CDR3 in amino acids: CASSYRLTTDTQYF. CDR3 nucleotide sequence: TGTGCCAGCAGCTACCGACTAACCACAGATACGCAGTATTTT. The chain employs TRBV5-4 and TRBJ2-3, with TRBD2 as a possible D gene (5 bases). The CDR3 spans 14 residues. Germline V gene sequence: CDR1 SGHNT, CDR2 YYREEE (reference sequence). Trimming pared 3 bases from V and 2 bases from J, leaving 10 bases between.

This chain connects TRBV3-1 (or the pseudogene TRBV3-2) to TRBJ2-2; D might be TRBD2 (5 bases). The CDR3 has 16 amino acids. The V end lost 4 bases, the J end lost 2 bases, and 14 bases lay between the germline ends. Per the germline V gene, CDR1 is LGHDT and CDR2 is YNNKEL (reference sequence). The chain's CDR3 is CASSPSYRENTGELFF. CDR3 DNA: TGTGCCAGCAGCCCCTCATACCGGGAAAACACCGGGGAGCTGTTTTTT.

J is TRBJ1-6 and V is TRBV28; 8 bases agree with TRBD1. From germline, CDR1 is MDHEN and CDR2 SYDVKM. Trimming at V came to 6 bases and at J to 0 bases, leaving 7 bases not matched to a gene. The CDR3 spans 17 residues. The DNA for the CDR3 is TGTGCCAGCAGCTCTAGGGACAGGAGCTCCTATAATTCACCCCTCCACTTT. Translating it yields CASSSRDRSSYNSPLHF.

V and J are TRBV19 and TRBJ2-7, with D maybe TRBD2 (6 bases). Germline CDR1 and CDR2: LNHDA and SQIVND (reference sequence). V lost 9 bases and J lost 2, with 20 bases in between. This CDR3 is 15 amino acids long. This CDR3 reads CARRMGTSRTYEQYF. In nucleotides, the CDR3 is TGTGCCAGGAGAATGGGGACTTCCAGGACCTACGAGCAGTACTTC.

V and J are TRBV5-1 and TRBJ2-5, with a possible D match to TRBD2 (5 bases). Germline V lookup: CDR1 SGHRS, CDR2 YFSETQ. The V end lost 0 bases, the J end lost 2 bases, and 11 bases lay between the germline ends. CDR3 length: 15 residues. The CDR3 nucleotides are TGCGCCAGCAGCTTGGCCTTGGGGAGTCAAGAGACCCAGTACTTC. Translated, it gives CASSLALGSQETQYF.

The V and J genes are TRBV12-3 or TRBV12-4 and TRBJ2-7; D gene ambiguous. CDR3 size: 11 residues. V was pared by 4 bases and J by 4 bases, with 5 bases between. The CDR3 nucleotides are TGTGCCAGCAGTTCACTGTACGAGCAGTACTTC. Amino acid sequence: CASSSLYEQYF.

V gene TRBV6-5 combines with J gene TRBJ1-3; 8 bases are shared with TRBD1. The CDR3 has 14 amino acids. The trim removed 5 bases at V and 8 bases at J, leaving 8 bases unmatched. The germline CDR1 and CDR2 sequences are MNHEY and SVGAGI. CDR3 coding DNA: TGTGCCAGCAGTCCCGCGACAGGGGTAGACACCATATATTTT. It is translated as CASSPATGVDTIYF.

The sample holds one count of this clone. The gene calls are TRBV5-1 and TRBJ2-3; 7 bases are a match to TRBD2. Germline lookup yields CDR1 SGHRS and CDR2 YFSETQ. The junction had 5 bases not matched to a gene; V was cut back by 2 bases and J by 2 bases. This CDR3 is 15 amino acids long. The CDR3 here is CASSFWGGPTDTQYF. Here the CDR3 DNA reads TGCGCCAGCAGCTTCTGGGGGGGACCCACAGATACGCAGTATTTT.

The CDR3 protein is CASSTLQGTLTGELFF. CDR3 sequence (DNA): TGTGCCAGTTCCACGTTACAGGGAACTTTAACCGGGGAGCTGTTTTTT. The rearrangement uses TRBV19 and TRBJ2-2, with a tentative D call TRBD1 (6 bases). This CDR3 region has 16 residues. V shed 8 bases and J shed 5 bases, with 21 bases lying between them. The germline gives CDR1 LNHDA, CDR2 SQIVND (reference sequence).

There are a few counts of this clone. The gene calls are TRBV6-4 and TRBJ2-3, with a weak D call TRBD1 (6 bases). The CDR3 consists of 14 residues. Deletions cut 4 bases from V and 2 bases from J, with 10 bases between. The germline V gene encodes CDR1 MRHNA and CDR2 SNTAGT. The CDR3 spells CASSARGDTDTQYF. CDR3 nucleotide sequence: TGTGCCAGCAGTGCCAGGGGAGACACAGATACGCAGTATTTT.

This clone appeared once. The J gene is TRBJ1-4, the V gene TRBV28; no firm D call. Germline CDR1 and CDR2: MDHEN and SYDVKM. CDR3 length equals 13 residues. V was trimmed by 7 bases and J by 4 bases, leaving 10 bases between them. The CDR3 bases are TGTGCCAGCAACGTGCGGCATAATGAAAAACTGTTTTTT. Translating gives CASNVRHNEKLFF.

The chain couples TRBV28 to TRBJ1-1; possible D gene TRBD1, 6 bases. The V and J ends lost 5 bases and 9 bases respectively, with 13 bases between them. The CDR3 is made up of 12 amino acids. In germline, CDR1 is MDHEN, CDR2 SYDVKM. The CDR3 is CASSESGGQAFF. For the CDR3, the DNA is TGTGCCAGCAGTGAGTCCGGGGGGCAAGCTTTCTTT.

CDR3 in amino acids: CASSQQGQYTEAFF. DNA for the CDR3: TGTGCCAGTAGTCAACAGGGACAGTACACTGAAGCTTTCTTT. The chain has TRBV19 and TRBJ1-1; 7 positions agree with TRBD1. Trimming cost V 5 bases and J 3 bases; bases outside gene matches: 6. Germline CDR1 reads LNHDA; CDR2 reads SQIVND (reference sequence). This CDR3 has 14 residues.

The J gene is TRBJ2-7, the V gene TRBV20-1, with TRBD2 matching over 7 bases. Germline V CDR1 and CDR2: DFQATT, SNEGSKA (reference sequence). V shed 7 bases and J 2 bases; nucleotides not matched to a gene: 2. The CDR3 has 11 residues. The CDR3 bases are TGCAGTGGGCTAGCGGCCTACGAGCAGTACTTC. Its protein product is CSGLAAYEQYF.

The chain joins TRBV28 to TRBJ2-7, with 7 bases aligning to TRBD1. V was clipped by 8 bases and J by 5 bases; unmatched bases: 15. The CDR3 spans 15 residues. Germline loops: CDR1 MDHEN, CDR2 SYDVKM. CDR3 sequence: CASGVGDRKYDEQYF. Here the CDR3 DNA reads TGTGCCAGCGGGGTAGGGGACAGAAAGTATGACGAGCAGTACTTC. Using reference TRBV28 and TRBJ2-7 for the parts outside the CDR3, the full variable domain is DVKVTQSSRYLVKRTGEKVFLECVQDMDHENMFWYRQDPGLGLRLIYFSYDVKMKEKGDIPEGYSVSREKKERFSLILESASTNQTSMYLCASGVGDRKYDEQYFGPGTRLTVT.

The V gene is TRBV7-8, the J gene TRBJ2-6; D possibly corresponds to TRBD1 (6 bases). The length of the CDR3 is 18 residues. V lost 4 bases to trimming and J lost 0 bases, with 16 bases between them. Germline V lookup: CDR1 SGHVS, CDR2 FQNEAQ. CDR3 protein: CASSSRGKRFSGANVLTF. For the CDR3, the DNA is TGTGCCAGCAGCTCAAGGGGGAAAAGATTCTCTGGGGCCAACGTCCTGACTTTC.

This clone was counted between two and nine times. The chain recombines TRBV7-2 with TRBJ1-4; D is uncertain. The CDR3 has 14 amino acids. V lost 5 bases, J lost 9 bases, and 16 bases lay in between. The V gene's germline CDR1 is SGHTA and CDR2 FQGNSA. The CDR3 loop reads CASSPGREGQKLFF. In DNA, the CDR3 is TGTGCCAGCAGCCCCGGAAGGGAGGGTCAAAAACTGTTTTTT.

The rearrangement uses TRBV29-1 and TRBJ2-2; 8 nucleotides line up with TRBD2. V lost 3 bases, J lost 1 base, and 4 bases stayed unmatched. The CDR3 contains 15 residues. Germline V lookup: CDR1 SQVTM, CDR2 ANQGSEA. The CDR3 DNA reads TGCAGCGTTGAGGCTAGCGGGCTGAACACCGGGGAGCTGTTTTTT. Residues: CSVEASGLNTGELFF.

This chain connects TRBV28 to TRBJ2-7; 7 positions match TRBD1. V lost 10 bases and J lost 4; bases outside the gene matches: 13. Germline V gives CDR1 MDHEN, CDR2 SYDVKM. This CDR3 comprises 14 residues. The CDR3 region is CATKGLGQIYEQYF. In nucleotides, the CDR3 is TGTGCCACAAAGGGCTTGGGACAGATTTACGAGCAGTACTTC.

CDR3 nucleotide sequence: TGTGCCAGCAGCTCGCCGGGACAGGGGAGTATCTACAATGAGCAGTTCTTC. It codes for CASSSPGQGSIYNEQFF. This chain uses TRBV5-4 with TRBJ2-1, with 10 bases identical to TRBD1. The CDR3 has 17 residues. Germline trimming cut 3 bases from V and 3 bases from J; bases unmatched to any gene: 9. Germline CDR1 and CDR2: SGHNT and YYREEE (reference sequence).

V usage is TRBV21-1 and J usage is TRBJ2-7; the DNA was not compared with TRBD1, the D call given in the table. TRBV21-1 is noted as a pseudogene. The CDR3 has 17 amino acids. For the CDR3, the DNA is TGTGCCAGCAGCTCAGAGTTAGGGACAGGGGTCTTTTACGAGCAGTACTTC. Translating gives CASSSELGTGVFYEQYF.

The V call is TRBV15, the J call TRBJ2-1; D might be TRBD2 (5 bases). This CDR3 is 15 amino acids long. CDR1 LNHNV and CDR2 YYDKDF come from the germline V gene (reference sequence). V shed 3 bases and J shed 0 bases, with 9 bases lying between them. In nucleotides, the CDR3 is TGTGCCACCAGCAGGGAGGATAGCTCCTACAATGAGCAGTTCTTC. Translated: CATSREDSSYNEQFF.

This chain connects TRBV27 to TRBJ2-7, with TRBD1 matching 8 bases. The J segment lost 3 bases and the V segment lost 5 bases, leaving 9 bases of the junction unmatched. Germline CDR1 is MNHEY and CDR2 is SMNVEV (reference sequence). The CDR3 extends over 15 amino acids. CDR3 DNA: TGTGCCAGCAGTCCCAACCCGACAGGGGACTACGAGCAGTACTTC. This encodes CASSPNPTGDYEQYF.

This clone has only a few counts. V and J are TRBV6-5 and TRBJ1-3, with D possibly TRBD1 on 5 matching bases. Trimming pared 0 bases from V and 2 bases from J, leaving 11 bases between. The CDR3 loop spans 16 amino acids. Germline-derived CDR1 and CDR2 are MNHEY and SVGAGI. The CDR3 loop reads CASSYSGGTAGNTIYF. CDR3 in DNA: TGTGCCAGCAGTTACTCGGGAGGGACTGCTGGAAACACCATATATTTT.

V usage is TRBV6-5 and J usage is TRBJ2-7; 8 nucleotides match TRBD1. The V gene end was trimmed by 6 bases and the J gene end by 0 bases; junction bases not matched to a gene: 4. There are 14 residues in the CDR3. From germline, CDR1 is MNHEY and CDR2 SVGAGI. Here the CDR3 reads CASRPGQASYEQYF. The DNA of the CDR3 is TGTGCCAGCAGGCCGGGACAGGCCTCCTACGAGCAGTACTTC.

The J gene is TRBJ2-6, the V gene TRBV5-4, with a possible D match to TRBD2 (6 bases). Between the trimmed V and J ends, which lost 4 bases and 2 bases, there was a span of 13 bases. Germline V gives CDR1 SGHNT, CDR2 YYREEE (reference sequence). The CDR3 length is 16 residues. CDR3 in amino acids: CASSPWRGPGANVLTF. CDR3 sequence (DNA): TGTGCCAGCAGCCCTTGGAGGGGCCCTGGGGCCAACGTCCTGACTTTC.

This sequence joins TRBV2 and TRBJ2-2; 10 positions agree with TRBD2. V was clipped by 5 bases and J by 1 base; unmatched bases: 4. The CDR3 runs to 16 residues. The germline gives CDR1 SNHLY, CDR2 FYNNEI. The CDR3 DNA reads as TGTGCCAGCAGTAAACCTAGCGGGGGGAACACCGGGGAGCTGTTTTTT. It yields the protein CASSKPSGGNTGELFF. The variable domain in full, completed from reference TRBV2 and TRBJ2-2, reads EPEVTQTPSHQVTQMGQEVILRCVPISNHLYFYWYRQILGQKVEFLVSFYNNEISEKSEIFDDQFSVERPDGSNFTLKIRSTKLEDSAMYFCASSKPSGGNTGELFFGEGSRLTVL.

The chain joins TRBV10-2 to TRBJ2-5; no clear D gene. V lost 6 bases to trimming and J lost 4 bases, with 3 bases between them. CDR1 and CDR2 (germline): WSHSY, SAAADI. This CDR3 comprises 10 residues. CDR3 amino acids: CASSGETQYF. As DNA, the CDR3 is TGCGCCAGCAGCGGAGAGACCCAGTACTTC.

V is TRBV9 and J is TRBJ2-1; 9 bases agree with TRBD2. CDR3 size: 16 residues. CDR1 and CDR2 from the germline V gene are SGDLS and YYNGEE. Germline trimming cut 0 bases from V and 9 bases from J; bases unmatched to any gene: 10. The CDR3 here is CASSVGGGRAIIEQFF. CDR3 DNA sequence: TGTGCCAGCAGCGTAGGAGGCGGGAGGGCCATCATTGAGCAGTTCTTC.

This chain uses TRBV6-5 with TRBJ1-1; D perhaps matches TRBD1 (6 bases). V was trimmed by 6 bases and J by 1 base, leaving 15 bases between them. This CDR3 has 15 residues. Per germline, CDR1 MNHEY and CDR2 SVGAGI. The CDR3 sequence is CASSRQRDKNTEAFF. The CDR3 bases are TGTGCCAGCAGCCGACAGCGGGACAAGAACACTGAAGCTTTCTTT.